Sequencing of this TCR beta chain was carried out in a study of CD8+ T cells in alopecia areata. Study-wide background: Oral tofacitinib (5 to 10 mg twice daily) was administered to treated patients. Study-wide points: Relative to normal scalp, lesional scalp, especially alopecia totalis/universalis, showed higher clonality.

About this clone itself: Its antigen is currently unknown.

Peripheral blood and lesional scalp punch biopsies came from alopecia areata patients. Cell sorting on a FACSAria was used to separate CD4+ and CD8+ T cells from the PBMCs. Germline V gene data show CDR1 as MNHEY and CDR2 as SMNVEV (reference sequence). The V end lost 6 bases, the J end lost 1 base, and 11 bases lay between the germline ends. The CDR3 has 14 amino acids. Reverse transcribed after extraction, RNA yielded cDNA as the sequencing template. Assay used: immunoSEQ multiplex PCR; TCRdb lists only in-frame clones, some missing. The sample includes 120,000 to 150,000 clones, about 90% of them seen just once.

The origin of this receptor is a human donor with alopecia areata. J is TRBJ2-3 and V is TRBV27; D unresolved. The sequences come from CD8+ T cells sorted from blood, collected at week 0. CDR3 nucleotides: TGTGCCAGCAGACCCGGTGGGGGCACAGATACGCAGTATTTT. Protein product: CASRPGGGTDTQYF.